This T cell receptor beta chain derives from a study of radiotherapy plus CTLA-4 blockade in lung cancer. The germline V and J ends were trimmed by 0 bases and 6 bases, with 17 bases remaining between them. Germline V gene lookup returns CDR1 SGHNT and CDR2 YYREEE (reference sequence). The CDR3 has 16 residues. Clones were sequenced by immunoSEQ multiplex PCR, and TCRdb holds only the in-frame ones, with some missing. The data hold some 120,000 clones, with roughly 86% observed a single time. The source of this sequence is a human donor with non-small cell lung cancer that progressed on radiotherapy plus ipilimumab. Some clones in this sample may be carry-over from other donors' samples. The sequencing here drew on peripheral blood, taken from a patient treated with radiotherapy plus ipilimumab. V and J are TRBV5-4 and TRBJ2-3; a possible D gene is TRBD1 (5 bases). DNA for the CDR3: TGTGCCAGCAGCTTGGGGGGCCCCCTCGGAGCTGATACGCAGTATTTT. This codes for CASSLGGPLGADTQYF.